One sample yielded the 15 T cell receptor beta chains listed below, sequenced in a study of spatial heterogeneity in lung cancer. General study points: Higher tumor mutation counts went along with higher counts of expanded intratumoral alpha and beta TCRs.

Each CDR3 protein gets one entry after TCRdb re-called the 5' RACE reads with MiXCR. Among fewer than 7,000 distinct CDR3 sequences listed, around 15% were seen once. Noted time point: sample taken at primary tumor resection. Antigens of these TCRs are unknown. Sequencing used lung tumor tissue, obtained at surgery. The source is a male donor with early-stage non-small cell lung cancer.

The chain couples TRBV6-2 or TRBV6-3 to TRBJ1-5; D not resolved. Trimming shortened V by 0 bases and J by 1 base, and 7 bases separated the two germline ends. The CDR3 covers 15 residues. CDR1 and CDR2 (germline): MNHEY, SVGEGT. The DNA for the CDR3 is TGTGCCAGCAGTTACTCGAGGGTGAGCAATCAGCCCCAGCATTTT. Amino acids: CASSYSRVSNQPQHF.

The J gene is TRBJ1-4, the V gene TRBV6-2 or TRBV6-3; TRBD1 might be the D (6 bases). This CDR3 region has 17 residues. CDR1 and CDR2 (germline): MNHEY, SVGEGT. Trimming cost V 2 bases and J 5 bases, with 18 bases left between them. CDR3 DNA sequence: TGTGCCAGCAGTTACCCTAACCTACAGGGTATAAATGAAAAACTGTTTTTT. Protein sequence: CASSYPNLQGINEKLFF.

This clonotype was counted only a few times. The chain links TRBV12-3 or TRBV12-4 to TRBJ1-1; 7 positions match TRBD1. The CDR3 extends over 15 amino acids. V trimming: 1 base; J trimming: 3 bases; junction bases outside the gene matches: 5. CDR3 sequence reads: CASSLGRTGYTEAFF. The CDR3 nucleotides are TGTGCCAGCAGTTTAGGGAGGACAGGCTACACTGAAGCTTTCTTT.

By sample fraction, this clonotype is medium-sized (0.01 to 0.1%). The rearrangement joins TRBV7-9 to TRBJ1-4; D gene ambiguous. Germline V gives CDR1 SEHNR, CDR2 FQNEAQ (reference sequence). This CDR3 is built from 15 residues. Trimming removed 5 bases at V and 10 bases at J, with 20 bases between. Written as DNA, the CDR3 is TGTGCCAGCAGCAAAAGCTCTGGGGATTTTGTAAAACTGTTTTTT. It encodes CASSKSSGDFVKLFF. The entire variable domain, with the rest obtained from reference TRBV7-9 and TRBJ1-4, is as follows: DTGVSQNPRHKITKRGQNVTFRCDPISEHNRLYWYRQTLGQGPEFLTYFQNEAQLEKSRLLSDRFSAERPKGSFSTLEIQRTEQGDSAMYLCASSKSSGDFVKLFFGSGTQLSVL.

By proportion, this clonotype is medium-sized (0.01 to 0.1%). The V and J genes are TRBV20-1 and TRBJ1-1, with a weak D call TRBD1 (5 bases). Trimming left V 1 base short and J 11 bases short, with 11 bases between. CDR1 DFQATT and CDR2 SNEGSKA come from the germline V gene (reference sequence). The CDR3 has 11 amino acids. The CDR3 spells CSARGGDWAFF. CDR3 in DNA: TGCAGTGCTAGAGGGGGGGACTGGGCTTTCTTT.

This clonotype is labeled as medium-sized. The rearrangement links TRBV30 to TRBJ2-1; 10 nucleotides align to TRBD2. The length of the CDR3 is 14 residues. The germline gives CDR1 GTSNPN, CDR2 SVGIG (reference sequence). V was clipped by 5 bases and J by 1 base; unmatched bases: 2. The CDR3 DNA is TGTGCCTGGGGGACTAGCGTATCCTACAATGAGCAGTTCTTC. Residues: CAWGTSVSYNEQFF.

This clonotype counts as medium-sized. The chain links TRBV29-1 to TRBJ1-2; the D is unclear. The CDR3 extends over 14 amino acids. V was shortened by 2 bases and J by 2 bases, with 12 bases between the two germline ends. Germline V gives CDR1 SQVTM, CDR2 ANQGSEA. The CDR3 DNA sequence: TGCAGCGTTGAATCGTCGGCCCGAAACTATGGCTACACCTTC. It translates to CSVESSARNYGYTF.

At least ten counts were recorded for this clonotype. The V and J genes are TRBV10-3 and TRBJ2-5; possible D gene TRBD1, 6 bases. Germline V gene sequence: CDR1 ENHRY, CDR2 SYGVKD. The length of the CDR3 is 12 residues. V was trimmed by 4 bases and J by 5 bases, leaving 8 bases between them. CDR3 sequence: CAISGGQETQYF. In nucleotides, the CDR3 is TGTGCCATCAGTGGGGGGCAGGAGACCCAGTACTTC.

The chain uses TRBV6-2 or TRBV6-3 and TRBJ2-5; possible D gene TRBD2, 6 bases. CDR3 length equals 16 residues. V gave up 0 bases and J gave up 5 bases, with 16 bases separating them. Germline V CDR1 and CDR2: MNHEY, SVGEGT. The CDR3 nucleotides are TGTGCCAGCAGTTACTCTCTCAGAGGAGGGCGGGAGACCCAGTACTTC. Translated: CASSYSLRGGRETQYF.

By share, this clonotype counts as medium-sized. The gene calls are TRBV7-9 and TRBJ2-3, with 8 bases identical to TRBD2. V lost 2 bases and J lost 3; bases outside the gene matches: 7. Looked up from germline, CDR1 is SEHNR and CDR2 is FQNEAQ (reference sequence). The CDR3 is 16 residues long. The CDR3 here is CASSLSGAGETDTQYF. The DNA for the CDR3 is TGTGCCAGCAGCTTATCAGGAGCGGGAGAGACAGATACGCAGTATTTT.

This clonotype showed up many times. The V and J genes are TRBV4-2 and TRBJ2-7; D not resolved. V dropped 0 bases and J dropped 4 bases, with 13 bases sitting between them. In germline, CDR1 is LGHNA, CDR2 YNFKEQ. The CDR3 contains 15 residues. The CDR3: CASSQDQVSNYEQYF. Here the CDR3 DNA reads TGTGCCAGCAGCCAAGATCAGGTTAGCAATTACGAGCAGTACTTC.

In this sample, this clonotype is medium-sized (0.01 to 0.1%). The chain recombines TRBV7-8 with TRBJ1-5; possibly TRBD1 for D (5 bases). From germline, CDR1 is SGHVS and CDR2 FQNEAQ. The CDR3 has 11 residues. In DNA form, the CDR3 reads TGTGGGTCGGGGGAGTATCAGCCCCAGCATTTT. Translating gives CGSGEYQPQHF.

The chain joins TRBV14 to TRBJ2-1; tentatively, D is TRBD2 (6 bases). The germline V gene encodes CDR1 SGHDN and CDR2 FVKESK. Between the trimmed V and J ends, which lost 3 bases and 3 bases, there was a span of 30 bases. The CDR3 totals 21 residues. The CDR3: CASSHVLLGVSLRGFYNEQFF. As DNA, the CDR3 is TGTGCCAGCAGCCATGTCCTCCTAGGGGTAAGCCTCCGGGGGTTCTACAATGAGCAGTTCTTC.

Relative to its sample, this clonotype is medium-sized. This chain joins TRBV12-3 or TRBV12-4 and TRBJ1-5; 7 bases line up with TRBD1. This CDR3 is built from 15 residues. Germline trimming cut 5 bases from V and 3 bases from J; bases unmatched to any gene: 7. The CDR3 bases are TGTGCCAGCAGTCAGACAGGGCATCCCAATCAGCCCCAGCATTTT. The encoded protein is CASSQTGHPNQPQHF.

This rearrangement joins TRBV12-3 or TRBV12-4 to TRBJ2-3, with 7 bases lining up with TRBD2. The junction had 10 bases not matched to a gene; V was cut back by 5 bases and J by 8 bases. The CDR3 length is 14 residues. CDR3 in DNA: TGTGCCAGCAGTACCCGCTCCGGGGAGGGTACGCAGTATTTT. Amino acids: CASSTRSGEGTQYF.